The sequence of this T cell receptor beta chain was determined in a study of blood T cell repertoires in COVID-19. Study as a whole: Samples of COVID-19 (acute and convalescent) were obtained from the United States, Italy and Spain. Sample material is recorded as cDNA or gDNA derived from T cells, B-cell-depleted T cells, or PBMCs.

This clone showed up just a few times. In the original analysis: Amplification of reference gene primers was used by the study to estimate nucleated cell counts. TCRdb keeps only in-frame clones here, not all; method: immunoSEQ multiplex PCR. Clonal size and the V and J genes are those of that table, whereas D and trimming came from the DNA. The sample includes 150,000 to 180,000 clones, roughly 80% of them seen just once. Trimming removed 1 base from V and 0 bases from J, with 14 bases in between. This CDR3 is 16 amino acids long. Germline V gives CDR1 SGHRS, CDR2 YFSETQ. Sequenced sample: peripheral blood. The TCR originated in an older woman with acute or convalescent COVID-19. This chain links TRBV5-1 with TRBJ2-7; D is possibly TRBD2 (6 bases). In DNA, the CDR3 is TGCGCCAGCAGCTTGTCAGGCCCGGGACTCTCCTACGAGCAGTACGTC. Amino acid sequence: CASSLSGPGLSYEQYV.